Following are 21 T cell receptor beta chains from one sample sequenced in a study of regulatory T cells in long-lasting Graves disease. Time point given: persistent/refractory GD, antithyroid drugs over 5 years with positive TRAb. Following extraction of RNA from PBMCs, that RNA was used to make the TCR library. Libraries of TCR beta came from iRepertoire HTBI primers plus Arm-PCR of CDR3 regions. TCRdb analysed the multiplex PCR reads with MiXCR anew, one entry per CDR3 protein. The table has roughly 450,000 distinct CDR3 sequences, 22% seen once. The starting material was peripheral blood mononuclear cells (PBMCs), obtained when the disease was refractory, from a patient treated with antithyroid drugs. The receptor set was obtained from a female donor with Graves disease.

This clonotype has only a few counts. The chain is built from TRBV6-2 or TRBV6-3 and TRBJ2-2; 7 bases agree with TRBD2. Germline V gene lookup returns CDR1 MNHEY and CDR2 SVGEGT. The CDR3 is made up of 13 amino acids. With V trimmed by 6 bases and J by 7 bases, 5 bases remained unmatched. The CDR3 here is CASSIWGGGELFF. The CDR3 DNA reads TGTGCCAGCAGCATCTGGGGGGGCGGGGAGCTGTTTTTT.

V gene TRBV9 combines with J gene TRBJ1-6; 8 bases agree with TRBD1. The J segment lost 2 bases and the V segment lost 2 bases, leaving 3 bases of the junction unmatched. CDR3 length equals 16 residues. Per the germline V gene, CDR1 is SGDLS and CDR2 is YYNGEE. CDR3 sequence (DNA): TGTGCCAGCAGCGTGACAGGGGACGCCTATAATTCACCCCTCCACTTT. It encodes CASSVTGDAYNSPLHF.

This clonotype was seen repeatedly, ten times or more. The V and J genes are TRBV28 and TRBJ2-7; TRBD1 agrees at 8 bases. CDR3 length: 15 residues. Germline loops: CDR1 MDHEN, CDR2 SYDVKM. With V trimmed by 2 bases and J by 3 bases, 6 bases remained unmatched. The CDR3 loop is CASSLGGTGDYEQYF. The CDR3 nucleotides read TGTGCCAGCAGTTTAGGAGGGACAGGAGACTACGAGCAGTACTTC. Using reference TRBV28 and TRBJ2-7 for the parts outside the CDR3, the full variable domain is DVKVTQSSRYLVKRTGEKVFLECVQDMDHENMFWYRQDPGLGLRLIYFSYDVKMKEKGDIPEGYSVSREKKERFSLILESASTNQTSMYLCASSLGGTGDYEQYFGPGTRLTVT.

The rearrangement links TRBV19 to TRBJ2-7; weak D call: TRBD2 (6 bases). Germline V CDR1 and CDR2: LNHDA, SQIVND (reference sequence). This CDR3 has 15 amino acids. V lost 7 bases and J 1 base, leaving 17 bases between the germline ends. The CDR3 coding sequence is TGTGCCAGTACCGAGAGGGCGGGGCGGTCCTACGAGCAGTACTTC. Its translation: CASTERAGRSYEQYF.

This clonotype was detected ten times or more. V gene TRBV25-1 combines with J gene TRBJ1-2; D uncertain. The V gene lost 1 base and the J gene lost 7 bases, with 13 bases spanning the gap. The CDR3 is 14 amino acids. Germline CDR1 reads MGHDK; CDR2 reads SYGVNS. CDR3 bases: TGTGCCAGCAGTGAATTAAGTTTAGGCGGTGGCTACACCTTC. Translated: CASSELSLGGGYTF.

This clonotype was detected a few times. The chain has TRBV6-2 or TRBV6-3 and TRBJ2-2; no definite D call. The germline V gene has CDR1 MNHEY and CDR2 SVGEGT. The CDR3 spans 15 residues. V lost 2 bases and J 0 bases, leaving 7 bases between the germline ends. The CDR3 sequence: CASSYGSSNTGELFF. Here the CDR3 DNA reads TGTGCCAGCAGTTACGGTTCGTCGAACACCGGGGAGCTGTTTTTT.

As regards this clonotype: A clone one base away is much larger, so this may be a read error. This rearrangement joins TRBV6-2 or TRBV6-3 to TRBJ2-6; weak D call: TRBD2 (5 bases). The V gene's germline CDR1 is MNHEY and CDR2 SVGEGT. There are 17 residues in the CDR3. Trimming left V 6 bases short and J 1 base short, with 16 bases between. The CDR3 DNA reads as TGTGCCAGCAGGAACGGGGTCCGAGGGTCTGGGGCCAACGTCCTGACTTTC. Amino acids: CASRNGVRGSGANVLTF.

A few counts support this clonotype. This chain uses TRBV12-3 or TRBV12-4 with TRBJ1-4; D might be TRBD1 (6 bases). V was shortened by 2 bases and J by 8 bases, with 15 bases between the two germline ends. CDR3 length equals 15 residues. This CDR3 reads CASSLTAEGDEKLFF. CDR3 bases: TGTGCCAGCAGTTTAACAGCCGAGGGGGACGAAAAACTGTTTTTT.

Worth noting for this clonotype: Since a far larger clone is one base different, this is likely a read error. The rearrangement uses TRBV6-9 and TRBJ1-1; D unclear. This CDR3 is built from 14 residues. The germline CDR1 and CDR2 sequences are MNHGY and SVAAGI. The V end lost 4 bases, the J end lost 11 bases, and 20 bases lay between the germline ends. In DNA, the CDR3 is TGTGCCAGCAGTTGCGGGCAGTCGATGGTTGGGGCTTTCTTT. Protein sequence: CASSCGQSMVGAFF.

The chain is built from TRBV10-3 and TRBJ2-1; 9 nucleotides agree with TRBD2. The CDR3 spans 16 residues. Germline values: CDR1 ENHRY, CDR2 SYGVKD. V dropped 6 bases and J dropped 6; count of bases not matched to a gene: 12. CDR3 amino acids: CAIRRLLAGPSNEQFF. The CDR3 DNA reads TGTGCCATCAGGAGACTACTAGCGGGCCCCTCCAATGAGCAGTTCTTC.

Ten or more counts support this clonotype. The J gene is TRBJ2-7, the V gene TRBV10-3; D unresolved. Deletions cut 0 bases from V and 1 base from J, with 10 bases between. This CDR3 contains 15 residues. Germline CDR1 reads ENHRY; CDR2 reads SYGVKD. The CDR3 DNA reads TGTGCCATCAGTGAGTCAGTAGCTGAGTCCTACGAGCAGTACTTC. As protein: CAISESVAESYEQYF.

This sequence joins TRBV30 and TRBJ1-2; no clear D. Germline CDR1 GTSNPN, CDR2 SVGIG (reference sequence). CDR3 length: 14 amino acids. V lost 3 bases and J 6 bases, leaving 17 bases between the germline ends. CDR3 residues: CAWSSYSGRDGYTF. The CDR3 DNA reads as TGTGCCTGGAGCAGCTATTCCGGGCGGGATGGCTACACCTTC.

This clonotype was counted ten times or more. For the CDR3, the DNA is TGTGCCAGCAGCTTTGCCGGGGCCGCTGAAGCTTTCTTT. It yields the protein CASSFAGAAEAFF. V is TRBV11-2 and J is TRBJ1-1; a weak D match, TRBD1 (5 bases). There are 13 residues in the CDR3. V gave up 3 bases and J gave up 6 bases, with 11 bases separating them. Germline assignment: CDR1 SGHAT and CDR2 FQNNGV.

This clonotype was counted many times. The V gene is TRBV12-3 or TRBV12-4, the J gene TRBJ1-5, with TRBD1 identical over 10 bases. The CDR3 totals 15 residues. V gave up 6 bases and J gave up 7 bases; unmatched junction bases: 9. DNA of the CDR3: TGTGCCAGCAGGCCGGGACAGGGGACGTTACAGCCCCAGCATTTT. Protein product: CASRPGQGTLQPQHF.

This clonotype showed up many times. The chain recombines TRBV3-1 with TRBJ1-1; D possibly corresponds to TRBD1 (5 bases). CDR3 size: 15 residues. V was shortened by 1 base and J by 3 bases, with 12 bases between the two germline ends. CDR1 is LGHDT and CDR2 is YNNKEL in the germline V gene (reference sequence). CDR3 DNA: TGTGCCAGCAGCCAAGGGTCCAGGGATGACACTGAAGCTTTCTTT. Its protein product is CASSQGSRDDTEAFF. The whole variable domain, filled in from reference TRBV3-1 and TRBJ1-1, reads DTAVSQTPKYLVTQMGNDKSIKCEQNLGHDTMYWYKQDSKKFLKIMFSYNNKELIINETVPNRFSPKSPDKAHLNLHINSLELGDSAVYFCASSQGSRDDTEAFFGQGTRLTVV.

This clonotype was observed at least ten times. The V gene is TRBV2, the J gene TRBJ2-7; the D gene is possibly TRBD2 (7 bases). The CDR3 sequence is 14 residues long. Germline lookup yields CDR1 SNHLY and CDR2 FYNNEI. Trimming pared 7 bases from V and 2 bases from J, leaving 15 bases between. The CDR3 region is CASTQGGGAYEQYF. CDR3 nucleotide sequence: TGTGCCAGCACACAAGGGGGGGGTGCCTACGAGCAGTACTTC.

This clonotype was detected only a few times. The V call is TRBV20-1, the J call TRBJ2-7; no definite D call. This CDR3 region has 13 residues. Per germline, CDR1 DFQATT and CDR2 SNEGSKA (reference sequence). V was pared by 6 bases and J by 0 bases, with 12 bases between. CDR3 nucleotides: TGCAGTGCCAGGTACTCCAGCTCCTACGAGCAGTACTTC. As protein: CSARYSSSYEQYF.

CDR3: CASSRHGNTIYF. CDR3 sequence (DNA): TGTGCCAGCTCTCGACATGGAAACACCATATATTTT. The chain couples TRBV19 to TRBJ1-3; D call uncertain. This CDR3 contains 12 residues. Germline values: CDR1 LNHDA, CDR2 SQIVND (reference sequence). V gave up 9 bases and J gave up 3 bases, with 9 bases separating them.

In its sample, this clonotype was seen a few times. The chain employs TRBV11-2 and TRBJ2-2, with TRBD2 matching over 7 bases. Trimming at V came to 9 bases and at J to 4 bases, leaving 8 bases not matched to a gene. There are 14 residues in the CDR3. Germline CDR1 is SGHAT and CDR2 is FQNNGV. CDR3 in amino acids: CASWGGTTTGELFF. In nucleotides, the CDR3 is TGTGCCAGTTGGGGCGGGACTACCACCGGGGAGCTGTTTTTT.

This clonotype has ten or more counts. V gene TRBV28 combines with J gene TRBJ1-5; D remains unclear. Germline values: CDR1 MDHEN, CDR2 SYDVKM. The CDR3 has 11 amino acids. The V end was cut by 9 bases, the J end by 4 bases, with 7 bases between. CDR3 DNA: TGTGCCAGTCAACAGAATCAGCCCCAGCATTTT. It codes for CASQQNQPQHF. The full variable domain, rest sourced from reference TRBV28 and TRBJ1-5, is DVKVTQSSRYLVKRTGEKVFLECVQDMDHENMFWYRQDPGLGLRLIYFSYDVKMKEKGDIPEGYSVSREKKERFSLILESASTNQTSMYLCASQQNQPQHFGDGTRLSIL.

This sequence joins TRBV24-1 and TRBJ2-5; possibly TRBD1 or TRBD2 for D (5 bases each). CDR1 and CDR2 from the germline V gene are KGHDR and SFDVKD. This CDR3 spans 13 amino acids. V lost 5 bases and J 4 bases, leaving 10 bases between the germline ends. The DNA for the CDR3 is TGTGCCACCAGTGGATTTGGGGGAGAGACCCAGTACTTC. It yields the protein CATSGFGGETQYF.